This T cell receptor (beta chain) comes out of a study of T cells in Graves' hyperthyroidism and ophthalmopathy. A lack of ophthalmopathy progression within 18 months defined stable Graves' hyperthyroidism. Those with hyperthyroidism were 18 to 65 years old, newly diagnosed, and ill for under 2 months. The PBMCs were sourced from fresh peripheral blood (about 10 ml). This clonotype was observed a few times. The TCR beta CDR3 regions underwent amplification using RNA transcripts as the source. A set of HTBI primers served as the primers for a first-round RT-PCR of the TCR CDR3. Each CDR3 protein gets one entry after TCRdb re-called the multiplex PCR reads with MiXCR. This table has under 400,000 distinct CDR3 sequences, roughly a fifth appearing once. The germline V gene has CDR1 MDHEN and CDR2 SYDVKM. The CDR3 spans 15 residues. Deletions cut 10 bases from V and 0 bases from J, with 16 bases between.

The source of this sequence is a woman aged 45-65 years with Graves' hyperthyroidism. Material: blood. The V and J genes are TRBV28 and TRBJ1-5; TRBD1 might be the D (6 bases). As DNA, the CDR3 is TGTGCCATCACTCCGGGACACTATAGCAATCAGCCCCAGCATTTT. Translating it yields CAITPGHYSNQPQHF.